The 30 T cell receptor beta chains given below trace back to one sample, sequenced in a study of blood T cell repertoires in COVID-19. The method was immunoSEQ multiplex PCR; TCRdb's version includes in-frame clones alone and lacks a portion of them. The sample has over 350,000 clones; 75% to 90% are singletons. Sequencing was performed on peripheral blood. These receptors originate from a woman in her twenties or thirties with active or convalescent COVID-19.

This clone was counted a single time. V and J are TRBV18 and TRBJ2-3, with a possible D match to TRBD1 (6 bases). The V and J ends lost 2 bases and 4 bases respectively, with 13 bases between them. This CDR3 is built from 15 residues. CDR1 is KGHSH and CDR2 is LQKENI in the germline V gene. The CDR3 coding sequence is TGTGCCAGCTCACCAGGGCAGGGGTCCGCAGATACGCAGTATTTT. This codes for CASSPGQGSADTQYF.

V usage is TRBV25-1 and J usage is TRBJ2-3; 8 bases are shared with TRBD2. CDR3 size: 16 residues. V was clipped by 0 bases and J by 3 bases; unmatched bases: 5. Germline V gene lookup returns CDR1 MGHDK and CDR2 SYGVNS. Here the CDR3 DNA reads TGTGCCAGCAGTGAATATTTAGCGGGATTTACAGATACGCAGTATTTT. This sequence encodes CASSEYLAGFTDTQYF.

This chain uses TRBV7-6 with TRBJ1-2; D gene ambiguous. V was cut by 4 bases and J by 1 base, with 13 bases left in between. Germline V gene lookup returns CDR1 SGHVS and CDR2 FNYEAQ. This CDR3 is 15 amino acids long. CDR3 DNA: TGTGCCAGCAGCTCTCTGGCCGCCCTTAACTATGGCTACACCTTC. This translates into CASSSLAALNYGYTF.

The V call is TRBV5-1, the J call TRBJ1-2; D might be TRBD1 (5 bases). CDR1 is SGHRS and CDR2 is YFSETQ in the germline V gene. The ends were cut back, 4 bases at V and 2 bases at J, with 12 bases in the middle. This CDR3 spans 14 amino acids. The CDR3 loop is CASSHGQGNYGYTF. The CDR3 DNA reads as TGCGCCAGCAGCCATGGTCAGGGCAACTATGGCTACACCTTC.

This chain uses TRBV11-2 with TRBJ2-3; no reliable D call. The CDR3 spans 17 residues. Germline assignment: CDR1 SGHAT and CDR2 FQNNGV. Trimming took 5 bases from V and 0 from J, leaving 18 bases between them. In DNA form, the CDR3 reads TGTGCCAGCAGCCAAGCCACGTGGGCGCTGAGCACAGATACGCAGTATTTT. As protein: CASSQATWALSTDTQYF.

The chain links TRBV6-2 or TRBV6-3 to TRBJ2-2; 7 bases map to TRBD2. The ends lost 3 bases at V and 6 bases at J; junction bases unmatched: 7. Germline V lookup: CDR1 MNHEY, CDR2 SVGEGT. This CDR3 region has 15 residues. The CDR3 sequence is CASSYFLSGAGELFF. Written as DNA, the CDR3 is TGTGCCAGCAGTTATTTTTTGAGCGGGGCCGGGGAGCTGTTTTTT.

The chain carries TRBV19 and TRBJ2-7; 7 positions match TRBD1. The CDR3 runs 14 residues. Germline loops: CDR1 LNHDA, CDR2 SQIVND (reference sequence). V dropped 7 bases and J dropped 4; count of bases not matched to a gene: 10. The CDR3 here is CASTSRDRAYEQYF. The CDR3 bases are TGTGCCAGTACCTCCCGGGACAGAGCTTACGAGCAGTACTTC.

The rearrangement links TRBV29-1 to TRBJ1-2; the D is unclear. There are 13 residues in the CDR3. V was cut by 7 bases and J by 6 bases, with 18 bases left in between. Looked up from germline, CDR1 is SQVTM and CDR2 is ANQGSEA. The CDR3 coding sequence is TGCAGCGCCGTCCGAGGGCCTAAAGATGGCTACACCTTC. It yields the protein CSAVRGPKDGYTF.

The CDR3 DNA is TGTGCCAGCACGGTGGCGGCCCCCAACACTGAAGCTTTCTTT. Translated: CASTVAAPNTEAFF. The chain links TRBV2 to TRBJ1-1; D not certain. The V gene lost 7 bases and the J gene lost 2 bases, with 14 bases spanning the gap. The CDR3 runs 14 residues. Germline V gene sequence: CDR1 SNHLY, CDR2 FYNNEI.

The V and J genes are TRBV21-1 and TRBJ2-1; the DNA was not used to check the table's D call, TRBD2. TRBV21-1 has pseudogene status. This CDR3 region has 14 residues. CDR3 region: CASRSGGAGNEQFF. The CDR3 DNA is TGTGCCAGCCGTTCAGGCGGGGCCGGCAATGAGCAGTTCTTC.

The genes are TRBV6-5 and TRBJ2-5; the match to TRBD1 covers 9 bases. The CDR3 runs 16 residues. V trimming: 2 bases; J trimming: 2 bases; junction bases outside the gene matches: 6. Germline V gene lookup returns CDR1 MNHEY and CDR2 SVGAGI. The CDR3: CASSYETGGAQETQYF. The CDR3 DNA is TGTGCCAGCAGTTACGAGACAGGGGGAGCACAAGAGACCCAGTACTTC.

J is TRBJ2-3 and V is TRBV14; the D is unclear. Trimming shortened V by 6 bases and J by 0 bases, and 7 bases separated the two germline ends. CDR3 length equals 13 residues. Germline values: CDR1 SGHDN, CDR2 FVKESK. The CDR3, as DNA: TGTGCCAGCAGGACCGGGAGCACAGATACGCAGTATTTT. It specifies CASRTGSTDTQYF.

The rearrangement links TRBV9 to TRBJ1-2, with 9 bases that match TRBD1. This CDR3 region has 18 residues. Germline CDR1 and CDR2: SGDLS and YYNGEE. Trimming took 3 bases from V and 6 from J; bases not matched to a gene: 18. The CDR3 bases are TGTGCCAGCAGCGCCACCTACTATGCTCCGGGACAGGGACATGGCTACACCTTC. This encodes CASSATYYAPGQGHGYTF.

V gene TRBV10-2 combines with J gene TRBJ2-1, with 9 positions matching TRBD2. CDR1 is WSHSY and CDR2 is SAAADI in the germline V gene. The CDR3 covers 17 residues. The V segment lost 0 bases and the J segment 6 bases; nucleotides outside the gene matches: 9. The CDR3 here is CASSESTRVAGVNEQFF. For the CDR3, the DNA is TGCGCCAGCAGTGAGTCGACTCGGGTAGCGGGGGTCAATGAGCAGTTCTTC.

This chain joins TRBV19 and TRBJ1-2; D ambiguous. The ends were cut back, 2 bases at V and 5 bases at J, with 18 bases in the middle. Germline CDR1 reads LNHDA; CDR2 reads SQIVND (reference sequence). The CDR3 loop spans 16 amino acids. The CDR3 nucleotides read TGTGCCAGTAGTATATCCCCCCTGGACTCTTATTATGGCTACACCTTC. Encoded protein: CASSISPLDSYYGYTF.

The genes are TRBV25-1 and TRBJ2-5, with D maybe TRBD2 (6 bases). V lost 6 bases and J 2 bases, leaving 16 bases between the germline ends. This CDR3 spans 15 amino acids. Germline V gene sequence: CDR1 MGHDK, CDR2 SYGVNS. CDR3: CASRGEAAFQETQYF. The CDR3 nucleotides read TGTGCCAGCAGGGGGGAGGCAGCCTTTCAAGAGACCCAGTACTTC.

The chain carries TRBV6-1 and TRBJ1-1; TRBD1 agrees at 8 bases. Germline CDR1 and CDR2: MNHNS and SASEGT. The ends lost 3 bases at V and 2 bases at J; junction bases unmatched: 5. This CDR3 has 15 amino acids. This chain's CDR3 is CASSELQGVNTEAFF. CDR3 DNA: TGTGCCAGCAGTGAGCTACAGGGGGTAAACACTGAAGCTTTCTTT.

V usage is TRBV18 and J usage is TRBJ2-3; the D gene is possibly TRBD1 (5 bases). Germline V gene data show CDR1 as KGHSH and CDR2 as LQKENI. With 3 bases removed from V and 3 bases from J, the gap between germline ends came to 10 bases. The CDR3 runs 14 residues. CDR3 nucleotide sequence: TGTGCCAGCTCACCTCAGGGTGGAACAGATACGCAGTATTTT. It translates to CASSPQGGTDTQYF. Full variable domain (missing parts from reference TRBV18 and TRBJ2-3): NAGVMQNPRHLVRRRGQEARLRCSPMKGHSHVYWYRQLPEEGLKFMVYLQKENIIDESGMPKERFSAEFPKEGPSILRIQQVVRGDSAAYFCASSPQGGTDTQYFGPGTRLTVL.

This clone was observed once. The chain joins TRBV5-6 to TRBJ2-3; D ambiguous. CDR3 length: 15 amino acids. V shed 2 bases and J shed 6 bases, with 16 bases lying between them. The germline CDR1 and CDR2 sequences are SGHDT and YYEEEE. The CDR3 DNA reads as TGTGCCAGCAGCTTTGTTGCCCAGGCTCTGGATACGCAGTATTTT. It is translated as CASSFVAQALDTQYF.

The rearrangement uses TRBV19 and TRBJ1-2, with 7 bases fitting TRBD1. J gave up 5 bases and V 3 bases, and 6 bases lay outside the gene matches. Germline V lookup: CDR1 LNHDA, CDR2 SQIVND (reference sequence). The CDR3 has 14 amino acids. In DNA form, the CDR3 reads TGTGCCAGTAGTATCCTGGAACAGGGGTATGGCTACACCTTC. Translating gives CASSILEQGYGYTF.

The chain combines TRBV19 with TRBJ1-5; unclear D gene. V shed 6 bases and J shed 7 bases, with 13 bases lying between them. This CDR3 has 13 residues. CDR1 and CDR2 (germline): LNHDA, SQIVND (reference sequence). The CDR3 loop reads CASSLNWAQPQHF. Here the CDR3 DNA reads TGTGCCAGTAGCCTCAACTGGGCCCAGCCCCAGCATTTT. The full variable domain, completed using reference TRBV19 and TRBJ1-5, is DGGITQSPKYLFRKEGQNVTLSCEQNLNHDAMYWYRQDPGQGLRLIYYSQIVNDFQKGDIAEGYSVSREKKESFPLTVTSAQKNPTAFYLCASSLNWAQPQHFGDGTRLSIL.

The J gene is TRBJ1-2, the V gene TRBV4-1; 8 nucleotides line up with TRBD1. V was pared by 0 bases and J by 4 bases, with 7 bases of the junction left unmatched. The CDR3 contains 16 residues. Looked up from germline, CDR1 is MGHRA and CDR2 is YSYEKL. The CDR3 reads CASSQEPGQEFYGYTF. The CDR3 DNA reads TGCGCCAGCAGCCAAGAACCGGGACAGGAGTTCTATGGCTACACCTTC.

This clone is a singleton in its sample. This sequence joins TRBV3-1 (or the pseudogene TRBV3-2) and TRBJ1-6, with 7 bases fitting TRBD1. The CDR3 has 16 residues. CDR1 LGHDT and CDR2 YNNKEL come from the germline V gene (reference sequence). With V trimmed by 2 bases and J by 8 bases, 9 bases remained unmatched. The chain's CDR3 is CASSQRDRISHSPLHF. Here the CDR3 DNA reads TGTGCCAGCAGCCAAAGGGACAGAATTTCACATTCACCCCTCCACTTT.

The rearrangement links TRBV5-4 to TRBJ2-3; 7 nucleotides agree with TRBD2. In germline, CDR1 is SGHNT, CDR2 YYREEE (reference sequence). CDR3 size: 16 residues. The V gene end was trimmed by 4 bases and the J gene end by 2 bases; junction bases not matched to a gene: 10. CDR3 bases: TGTGCCAGCAGCCCCGAGGCGGGGGAAATCACAGATACGCAGTATTTT. Its translation is CASSPEAGEITDTQYF.

This sequence joins TRBV18 and TRBJ2-1, with a tentative D call TRBD1 (5 bases). The CDR3 spans 15 residues. From germline, CDR1 is KGHSH and CDR2 LQKENI. The V and J ends lost 6 bases and 0 bases respectively, with 12 bases between them. DNA for the CDR3: TGTGCCAGCTCCCACAAGACAGTCTCCTACAATGAGCAGTTCTTC. This gives the protein CASSHKTVSYNEQFF.

The chain joins TRBV19 to TRBJ2-7, with 9 bases aligning to TRBD2. The ends lost 2 bases at V and 3 bases at J; junction bases unmatched: 5. There are 15 residues in the CDR3. Per germline, CDR1 LNHDA and CDR2 SQIVND (reference sequence). The CDR3 reads CASSIRASGNYEQYF. The CDR3 nucleotides read TGTGCCAGTAGTATACGGGCTAGCGGGAACTACGAGCAGTACTTC.

The chain couples TRBV10-3 to TRBJ2-1; TRBD2 aligns across 7 bases. Germline values: CDR1 ENHRY, CDR2 SYGVKD. The CDR3 has 17 residues. The V segment lost 2 bases and the J segment 4 bases; nucleotides outside the gene matches: 11. CDR3 sequence reads: CAISEPPGLTTYNEQFF. The CDR3 DNA reads TGTGCCATCAGTGAGCCACCGGGACTAACCACTTACAATGAGCAGTTCTTC.

J is TRBJ1-5 and V is TRBV19, with D unclear. Germline assignment: CDR1 LNHDA and CDR2 SQIVND (reference sequence). The ends were cut back, 5 bases at V and 5 bases at J, with 19 bases in the middle. This CDR3 comprises 16 residues. CDR3: CASSPPGKALHQPQHF. The CDR3, as DNA: TGTGCCAGTAGTCCCCCCGGGAAGGCGCTTCATCAGCCCCAGCATTTT.

The chain carries TRBV4-1 and TRBJ1-2, with D unclear. The V and J ends lost 1 base and 6 bases respectively, with 6 bases between them. Germline V lookup: CDR1 MGHRA, CDR2 YSYEKL. This CDR3 contains 12 residues. CDR3 protein: CASSQVGDGYTF. The DNA for the CDR3 is TGCGCCAGCAGCCAAGTGGGCGATGGCTACACCTTC.

DNA for the CDR3: TGCAGCGCTCTAGGACAGGGATCGAACAATGAGCAGTTCTTC. Protein product: CSALGQGSNNEQFF. The chain combines TRBV29-1 with TRBJ2-1; 8 bases fit TRBD1. The V segment lost 7 bases and the J segment 5 bases; nucleotides outside the gene matches: 10. Germline values: CDR1 SQVTM, CDR2 ANQGSEA. The CDR3 consists of 14 residues.